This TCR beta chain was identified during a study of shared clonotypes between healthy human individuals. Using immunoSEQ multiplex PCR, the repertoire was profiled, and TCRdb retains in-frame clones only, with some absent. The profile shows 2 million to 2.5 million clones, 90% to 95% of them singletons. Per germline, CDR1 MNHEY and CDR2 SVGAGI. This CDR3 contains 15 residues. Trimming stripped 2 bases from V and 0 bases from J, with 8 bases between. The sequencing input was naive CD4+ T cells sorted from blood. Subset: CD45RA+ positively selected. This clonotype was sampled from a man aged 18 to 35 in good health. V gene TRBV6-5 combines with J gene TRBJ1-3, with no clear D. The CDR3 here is CASSYDSSSGNTIYF. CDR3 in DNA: TGTGCCAGCAGTTACGACTCTAGCTCTGGAAACACCATATATTTT.